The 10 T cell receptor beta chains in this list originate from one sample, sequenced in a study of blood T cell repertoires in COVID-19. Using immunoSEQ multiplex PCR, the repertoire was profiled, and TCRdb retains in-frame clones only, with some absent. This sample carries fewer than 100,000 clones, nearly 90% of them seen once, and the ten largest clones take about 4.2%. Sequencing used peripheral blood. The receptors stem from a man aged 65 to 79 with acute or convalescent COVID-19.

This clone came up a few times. CDR3 nucleotides: TGTGCCAGCAAGACAGCGGGGCACGCGAACACCGGGGAGCTGTTTTTT. Protein sequence: CASKTAGHANTGELFF. The J gene is TRBJ2-2, the V gene TRBV2; 7 nucleotides match TRBD2. V lost 7 bases and J lost 0; bases outside the gene matches: 8. The CDR3 sequence is 16 residues long. Germline CDR1 SNHLY, CDR2 FYNNEI.

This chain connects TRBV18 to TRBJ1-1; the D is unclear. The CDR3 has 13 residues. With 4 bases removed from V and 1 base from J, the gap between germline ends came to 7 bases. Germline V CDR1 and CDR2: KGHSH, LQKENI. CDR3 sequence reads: CASSHSRNTEAFF. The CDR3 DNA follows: TGTGCCAGCTCACATTCCAGGAACACTGAAGCTTTCTTT.

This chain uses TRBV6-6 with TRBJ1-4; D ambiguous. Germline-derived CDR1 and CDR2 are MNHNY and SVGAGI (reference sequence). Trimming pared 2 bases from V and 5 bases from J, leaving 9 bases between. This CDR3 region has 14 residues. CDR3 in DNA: TGTGCCAGCAGTTACCCAGGTCAGAATGAAAAACTGTTTTTT. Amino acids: CASSYPGQNEKLFF.

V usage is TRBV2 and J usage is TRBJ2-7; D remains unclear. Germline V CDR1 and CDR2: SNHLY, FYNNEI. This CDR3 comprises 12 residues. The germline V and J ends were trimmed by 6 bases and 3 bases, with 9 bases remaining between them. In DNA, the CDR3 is TGTGCCAGCAGGGAGAAGATCTACGAGCAGTACTTC. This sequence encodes CASREKIYEQYF.

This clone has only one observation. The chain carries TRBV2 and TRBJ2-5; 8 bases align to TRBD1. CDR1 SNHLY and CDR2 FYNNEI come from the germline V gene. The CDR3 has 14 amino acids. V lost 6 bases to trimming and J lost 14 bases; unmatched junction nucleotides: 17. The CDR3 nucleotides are TGTGCCAGCAGGAAAACGGACAGGGTACACTGGCATTACTTC. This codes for CASRKTDRVHWHYF.

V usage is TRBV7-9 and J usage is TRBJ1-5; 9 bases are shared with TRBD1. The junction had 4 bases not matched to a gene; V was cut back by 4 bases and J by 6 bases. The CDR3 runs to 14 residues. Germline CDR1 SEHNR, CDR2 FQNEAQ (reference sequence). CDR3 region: CASSSKTGGQPQHF. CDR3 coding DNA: TGTGCCAGCAGCTCGAAGACAGGGGGTCAGCCCCAGCATTTT.

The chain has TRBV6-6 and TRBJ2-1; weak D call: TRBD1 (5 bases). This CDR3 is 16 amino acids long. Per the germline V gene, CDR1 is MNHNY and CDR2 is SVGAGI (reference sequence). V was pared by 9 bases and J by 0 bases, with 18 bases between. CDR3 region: CASKGPQLSSYNEQFF. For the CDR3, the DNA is TGTGCCAGTAAGGGGCCACAACTTTCCTCCTACAATGAGCAGTTCTTC.

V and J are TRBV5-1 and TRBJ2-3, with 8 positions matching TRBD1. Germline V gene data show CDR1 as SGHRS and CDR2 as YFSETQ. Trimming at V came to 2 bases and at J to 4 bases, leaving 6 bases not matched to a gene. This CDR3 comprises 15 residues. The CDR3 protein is CASSLQGVSADTQYF. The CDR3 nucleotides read TGCGCCAGCAGCTTACAGGGGGTATCCGCAGATACGCAGTATTTT.

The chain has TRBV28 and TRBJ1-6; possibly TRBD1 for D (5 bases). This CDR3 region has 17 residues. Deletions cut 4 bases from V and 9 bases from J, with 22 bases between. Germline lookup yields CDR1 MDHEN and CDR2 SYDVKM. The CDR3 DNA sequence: TGTGCCAGCAGTTCCCCCTCCGAGGTCGGGGGAAGTTCACCCCTCCACTTT. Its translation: CASSSPSEVGGSSPLHF.

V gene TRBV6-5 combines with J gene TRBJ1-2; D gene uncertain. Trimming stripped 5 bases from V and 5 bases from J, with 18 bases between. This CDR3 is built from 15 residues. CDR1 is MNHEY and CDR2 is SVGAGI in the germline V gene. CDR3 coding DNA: TGTGCCAGCAGTCACCACGAGACATCGGTTTATGGCTACACCTTC. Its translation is CASSHHETSVYGYTF.